A selection of T cell receptor beta chains follows, all from one sample in a study of T cells in Graves' hyperthyroidism and ophthalmopathy. TCRdb reprocessed the multiplex PCR reads with MiXCR, giving one entry per CDR3 protein. Of around 350,000 distinct CDR3 sequences detected, around 13% appear once; the ten largest clones hold around 9.2%. The sample taken for sequencing was blood. The receptors were sampled from a woman aged 18-29 years with Graves' hyperthyroidism. Both conserved end residues are part of each CDR3. D genes are given only for firm matches. Clone size is stated in some rows and not others, as once, few, many or a class when expanded.

j_call clone_size v_call d_call cdr3_aa cdr3_nt
TRBJ2-1 many TRBV7-3 TRBD1 CASSRKTGGPDNEQFF TGTGCCAGCAGCAGAAAGACAGGGGGCCCTGACAATGAGCAGTTCTTC
TRBJ2-2 many TRBV28 TRBD2 CASSATSGTRGLFF TGTGCCAGCAGTGCGACTAGCGGGACGCGCGGGCTGTTTTTT
TRBJ2-1 many TRBV6-1 TRBD2 CASRWREGPYNEQFF TGTGCCAGCAGATGGCGGGAGGGACCCTACAATGAGCAGTTCTTC
TRBJ2-6 many TRBV7-2 TRBD1 CASSPRTGAGANVLTF TGTGCCAGCAGCCCCAGAACAGGGGCTGGGGCCAACGTCCTGACTTTC
TRBJ1-1 NA TRBV2 TRBD1 CASRTARGRMALNTEAFF TGTGCCAGCAGGACGGCCAGGGGGCGCATGGCCTTGAACACTGAAGCTTTCTTT
TRBJ2-1 many TRBV2 NA CASSEWELSSYNEQFF TGTGCCAGCAGTGAGTGGGAGCTCAGCTCCTACAATGAGCAGTTCTTC
TRBJ2-5 many TRBV7-3 NA CASTRRETQYF TGTGCCAGCACGCGACGGGAGACCCAGTACTTC
TRBJ1-4 NA TRBV19 NA CASGGRRHEKLFF TGTGCCTCCGGGGGCCGGAGGCATGAAAAACTGTTTTTT
TRBJ1-6 many TRBV3-1 NA CASSLGGMYSPLHF TGTGCCAGCAGCTTGGGGGGGATGTATTCACCCCTCCACTTT
TRBJ2-7 many TRBV6-1 TRBD1 CASSMAFRDRTYEQYF TGTGCCAGCAGTATGGCCTTTAGGGACAGGACCTACGAGCAGTACTTC
TRBJ2-5 many TRBV11-2 NA CASSFNTQETQYF TGTGCCAGCAGCTTCAATACCCAAGAGACCCAGTACTTC
TRBJ2-3 NA TRBV6-5 NA CASSYTTSTDTQYF TGTGCCAGCAGTTACACAACTAGCACAGATACGCAGTATTTT
TRBJ2-7 NA TRBV19 NA CATKGFSYEQYF TGTGCCACCAAAGGGTTCTCCTACGAGCAGTACTTC
TRBJ2-7 few TRBV4-3 NA CASSQVRDTQTSYEQYF TGCGCCAGCAGCCAAGTCCGGGACACCCAAACCTCCTACGAGCAGTACTTC
TRBJ2-1 many TRBV11-2 NA CASSLAPGGGGQFF TGTGCCAGCAGCCTGGCCCCTGGGGGCGGGGGACAGTTCTTC
TRBJ2-7 NA TRBV20-1 TRBD1 CSASETGINEQYF TGCAGTGCCAGCGAGACAGGGATAAACGAGCAGTACTTC
TRBJ2-5 many TRBV30 TRBD2 CAGTRGEWETQYF TGTGCCGGGACTAGGGGAGAGTGGGAGACCCAGTACTTC
TRBJ2-5 many TRBV30 NA CAWSVGSEETQYF TGTGCCTGGAGTGTAGGTAGCGAGGAGACCCAGTACTTC
TRBJ2-3 many TRBV20-1 TRBD2 CSALERNPGLATSDTQYF TGCAGTGCACTAGAGCGGAACCCAGGACTAGCGACGTCAGATACGCAGTATTTT
TRBJ2-3 NA TRBV9 TRBD2 CASSVDGLAGPTDTQYF TGTGCCAGCAGCGTAGACGGTCTAGCGGGCCCCACAGATACGCAGTATTTT
TRBJ2-7 many TRBV6-2/TRBV6-3 NA CASSYTGVSYEQYF TGTGCCAGCAGTTATACTGGGGTTTCCTACGAGCAGTACTTC
TRBJ2-1 many TRBV7-8 TRBD2 CASSWATSGGLNEQFF TGTGCCAGCAGCTGGGCGACTAGCGGGGGCCTTAATGAGCAGTTCTTC
TRBJ1-2 once TRBV6-1 TRBD1 CASSPGTGANYGYTF TGTGCCAGCAGTCCCGGGACAGGGGCTAACTATGGCTACACCTTC
TRBJ2-4 many TRBV7-2 TRBD1 CASSRDRLAKNIQYF TGTGCCAGCAGCCGGGACAGACTAGCCAAAAACATTCAGTACTTC
TRBJ1-1 many TRBV7-2 NA CASSRFDRNTEAFF TGTGCCAGCAGCCGATTTGACAGGAACACTGAAGCTTTCTTT
TRBJ2-1 many TRBV18 NA CASSPILPGDLYNEQFF TGTGCCAGCTCACCGATTCTCCCGGGGGATCTCTACAATGAGCAGTTCTTC
TRBJ2-7 many TRBV6-1 TRBD2 CASSPRDYPLEQYF TGTGCCAGCAGTCCCCGGGACTACCCCTTGGAGCAGTACTTC
TRBJ2-3 few TRBV6-6 NA CASSYSASPADTQYF TGTGCCAGCAGTTACTCCGCCTCCCCCGCAGATACGCAGTATTTT
TRBJ2-3 few TRBV7-2 TRBD2 CASRPREGGVDTQYF TGTGCCAGCAGACCTCGGGAGGGGGGTGTAGATACGCAGTATTTT
TRBJ2-6 NA TRBV27 NA CASSLFPSSGANVLTF TGTGCCAGCAGTTTATTCCCCAGCTCTGGGGCCAACGTCCTGACTTTC
TRBJ2-7 many TRBV11-2 TRBD1 CASSPGTGIEQYF TGTGCCAGCAGCCCCGGGACAGGGATAGAGCAGTACTTC
TRBJ2-3 many TRBV28 NA CASSSDSRSTDTQYF TGTGCCAGCAGTTCGGACAGTAGATCCACAGATACGCAGTATTTT
TRBJ2-3 many TRBV4-2 TRBD2 CASSQGEQLAGTDTQYF TGTGCCAGCAGCCAAGGCGAGCAACTAGCGGGCACAGATACGCAGTATTTT
TRBJ2-3 NA TRBV5-1 TRBD2 CASSFLAETTDTQYF TGCGCCAGCAGCTTTCTAGCGGAAACCACAGATACGCAGTATTTT
TRBJ1-2 many TRBV6-2/TRBV6-3 TRBD1 CASSSGTDRYGYTF TGTGCCAGCAGTTCAGGGACAGATCGATATGGCTACACCTTC
TRBJ2-7 many TRBV5-1 NA CASSGSFYEQYF TGCGCCAGCAGCGGGAGCTTCTACGAGCAGTACTTC
TRBJ1-4 many TRBV2 NA CASRQITSNEKLFF TGTGCCAGCAGACAGATAACCTCTAATGAAAAACTGTTTTTT